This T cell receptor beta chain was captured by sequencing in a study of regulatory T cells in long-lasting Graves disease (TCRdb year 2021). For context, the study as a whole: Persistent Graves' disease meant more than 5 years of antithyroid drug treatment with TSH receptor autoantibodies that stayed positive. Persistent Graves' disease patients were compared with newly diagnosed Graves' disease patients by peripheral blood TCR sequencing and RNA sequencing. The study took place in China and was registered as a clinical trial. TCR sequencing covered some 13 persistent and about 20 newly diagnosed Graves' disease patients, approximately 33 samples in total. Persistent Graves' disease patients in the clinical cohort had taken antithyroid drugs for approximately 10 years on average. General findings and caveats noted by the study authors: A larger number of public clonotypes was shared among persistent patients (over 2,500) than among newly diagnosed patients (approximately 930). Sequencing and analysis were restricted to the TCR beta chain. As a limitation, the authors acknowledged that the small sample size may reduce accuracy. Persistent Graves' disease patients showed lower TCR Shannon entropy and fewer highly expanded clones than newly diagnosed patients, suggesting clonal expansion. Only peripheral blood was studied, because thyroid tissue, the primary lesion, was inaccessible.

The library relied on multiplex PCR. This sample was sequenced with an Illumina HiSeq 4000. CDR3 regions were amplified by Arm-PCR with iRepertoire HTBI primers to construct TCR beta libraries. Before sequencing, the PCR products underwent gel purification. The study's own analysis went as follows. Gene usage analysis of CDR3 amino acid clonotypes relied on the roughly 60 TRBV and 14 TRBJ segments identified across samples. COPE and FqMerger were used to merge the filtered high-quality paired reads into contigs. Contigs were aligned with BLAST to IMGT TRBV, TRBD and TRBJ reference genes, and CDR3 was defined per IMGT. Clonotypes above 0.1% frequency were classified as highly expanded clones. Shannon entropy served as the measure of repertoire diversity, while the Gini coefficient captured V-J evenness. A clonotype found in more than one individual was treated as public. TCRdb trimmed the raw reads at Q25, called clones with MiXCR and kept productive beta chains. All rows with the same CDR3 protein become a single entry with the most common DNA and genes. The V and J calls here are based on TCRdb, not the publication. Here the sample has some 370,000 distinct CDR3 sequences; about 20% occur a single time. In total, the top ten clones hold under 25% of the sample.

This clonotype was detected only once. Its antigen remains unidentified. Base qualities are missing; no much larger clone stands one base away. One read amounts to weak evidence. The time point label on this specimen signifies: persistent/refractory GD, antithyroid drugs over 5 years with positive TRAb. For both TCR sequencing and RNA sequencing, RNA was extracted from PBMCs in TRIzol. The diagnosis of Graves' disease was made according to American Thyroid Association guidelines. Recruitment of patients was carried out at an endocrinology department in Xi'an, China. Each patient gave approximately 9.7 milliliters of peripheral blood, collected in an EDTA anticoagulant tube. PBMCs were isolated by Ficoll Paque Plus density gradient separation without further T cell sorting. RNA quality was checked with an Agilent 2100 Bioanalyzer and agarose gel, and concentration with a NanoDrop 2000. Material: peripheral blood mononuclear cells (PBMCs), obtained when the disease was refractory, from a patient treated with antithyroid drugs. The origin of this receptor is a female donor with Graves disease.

Here the CDR3 is given as CASSVELAGGGSYNEQFF. The DNA sequence is TGTGCCAGCAGCGTAGAACTAGCGGGAGGGGGCTCCTACAATGAGCAGTTCTTC. The chain is assembled from TRBV9 and TRBJ2-1; 13 bases in the middle match TRBD2. V ends up 0 bases short and J 0 bases short, with an unmatched junction base count of 3. Sequences SGDLS (CDR1) and YYNGEE (CDR2) are obtained from the germline V gene. The CDR3 has 18 amino acids, counting the end cysteine and phenylalanine. This entry keeps only the CDR3 DNA: 54 bases, framed from base 1.